These T cell receptor beta chains were read from a single sample in a study of blood T cells in healthy people across ages. TCRdb re-called the 5' RACE reads through MiXCR, storing one row per CDR3 protein. The sample carries about 2 million distinct CDR3 sequences, about 50% recorded once. Source material: blood. Receptors were obtained from a woman aged 35 to 49 in good health. CDR3s include the opening cysteine and the closing phenylalanine or tryptophan. A D gene is named only where the DNA matches it firmly. Part of the rows lack a size; the others show once, few, many or a class for expanded clones.

D gene	V gene	clone size	J gene	CDR3 DNA	CDR3 protein
.	TRBV29-1	few	TRBJ2-3	TGCAGCGTGCTTCCATCGGGGGTCCCCACAGATACGCAGTATTTT	CSVLPSGVPTDTQYF
TRBD2	TRBV10-3	.	TRBJ2-3	TGTGCCATCAGTGGGTCCCTGGGGGTAAGGACTAGCGGAAACACAGATACGCAGTATTTT	CAISGSLGVRTSGNTDTQYF
.	TRBV20-1	.	TRBJ1-4	TGCAGTGCTAAGGGGTTTGGTGAAAAACTGTTTTTT	CSAKGFGEKLFF
TRBD1	TRBV4-1	.	TRBJ2-7	TGCGCCAGCAGCTCACCCGGGACAGGGGGCCGCGAGCAGTACTTC	CASSSPGTGGREQYF
TRBD2	TRBV20-1	.	TRBJ2-1	TGCAGTGCTAAAAACCCCAGGACTAGTTGGAATGAGCAGTTCTTC	CSAKNPRTSWNEQFF
TRBD2	TRBV10-3	.	TRBJ2-5	TGTGCCATCAGAGGGACTAGCGGGACAAAAGAGACCCAGTACTTC	CAIRGTSGTKETQYF
.	TRBV4-3	few	TRBJ2-1	TGCGCCAGCAAAACGGGGGCCGACTACAATGAGCAGTTCTTC	CASKTGADYNEQFF
TRBD2	TRBV7-2	few	TRBJ2-1	TGTGCCAGCAGCCCGTCGGGGGGGGCGGCTGAGCAGTTCTTC	CASSPSGGAAEQFF
TRBD1	TRBV28	few	TRBJ1-2	TGTGCCAGCAGTTTTCAGGGGGCGTCCTATGGCTACACCTTC	CASSFQGASYGYTF
.	TRBV5-1	.	TRBJ1-6	TGCGCCAGCAGCTTGGGAACGGCAGGGACTTATAATTCACCCCTCCACTTT	CASSLGTAGTYNSPLHF
TRBD2	TRBV2	.	TRBJ2-3	TGTGCCAGCAGTGAAGAGCGGGGGGGCGGCACAGATACGCAGTATTTT	CASSEERGGGTDTQYF
.	TRBV10-3	few	TRBJ2-7	TGTGCCATCAGTGAGTCCGGACGGGGACCCTCCTACGAGCAGTACTTC	CAISESGRGPSYEQYF
.	TRBV5-4	.	TRBJ2-4	TGTGCCTGTAGCCTAGCTGGGAACATTCAGTACTTC	CACSLAGNIQYF
.	TRBV7-2	.	TRBJ1-5	TGTGCCAGCAGCTTATCCCTCGGCCAGCCCCAGCATTTT	CASSLSLGQPQHF
TRBD1	TRBV12-3/TRBV12-4	few	TRBJ2-7	TGTGCCAGCAGTCAAAGACAGGGAGCTCGGGAGCAGTACTTC	CASSQRQGAREQYF
TRBD1	TRBV6-5	.	TRBJ2-7	TGTGCCAGCAGACGCGGACAGGGAGTCTCCTACGAGCAGTACTTC	CASRRGQGVSYEQYF
.	TRBV28	few	TRBJ2-5	TGTGCCAGCAACGGGAATCAAGAGACCCAGTACTTC	CASNGNQETQYF
TRBD1	TRBV13	.	TRBJ1-2	TGTGCCAGCAGCCCCTCCGGGACAGGGAGTAACTATGGCTACACCTTC	CASSPSGTGSNYGYTF
TRBD1	TRBV7-2	few	TRBJ2-7	TGTGCCAGCAGCCAAGCACTCGACAGGGTTAAATCCTACGAGCAGTACTTC	CASSQALDRVKSYEQYF
.	TRBV5-1	few	TRBJ2-3	TGCGCCAGCAGCTTGGAAAGGACAGGAAGGGGGGGCACAGATACGCAGTATTTT	CASSLERTGRGGTDTQYF
TRBD1	TRBV5-5	few	TRBJ2-7	TGTGCCAGCACCCACCGGGACAGGGCCCCCTACGAGCAGTACTTC	CASTHRDRAPYEQYF
.	TRBV3-1	once	TRBJ2-3	TGTGCCAGCAGCCGTTGGGGGGACTCCACAGATACGCAGTATTTT	CASSRWGDSTDTQYF
TRBD2	TRBV7-2	.	TRBJ2-1	TGTGCCACCGGGACTAGCGGGATCTCCTACAATGAGCAGTTCTTC	CATGTSGISYNEQFF
TRBD1	TRBV14	.	TRBJ1-1	TGTGCCAGCAGTCGTACAGGGGGCATAAACACTGAAGCTTTCTTT	CASSRTGGINTEAFF
.	TRBV2	.	TRBJ1-4	TGTGCCAGCTCCCGGGACCCGCTTGAAAAACTGTTTTTT	CASSRDPLEKLFF
.	TRBV5-5	few	TRBJ2-4	TGTGCCAGCAGCCCGCGCAGGGGATTAGCCAAAAACATTCAGTACTTC	CASSPRRGLAKNIQYF
.	TRBV12-3/TRBV12-4	.	TRBJ1-2	TGTGCCAGCAGCCGACCCGGGGCCTATGGCTACACCTTC	CASSRPGAYGYTF
TRBD2	TRBV4-1	.	TRBJ2-7	TGCGCCAGCAGCCGAATCGGCCAAGGGGTTAAAGCGGGGGGCCTCTACGAGCAGTACTTC	CASSRIGQGVKAGGLYEQYF
.	TRBV12-3/TRBV12-4	.	TRBJ1-5	TGTGCCAGCAGTTTTCAGGGCACCCAGAATCAGCCCCAGCATTTT	CASSFQGTQNQPQHF
.	TRBV12-3/TRBV12-4	.	TRBJ2-3	TGTGTCAGCAGTTTAGACAGGAGTCCCGGCACAGATACGCAGTATTTT	CVSSLDRSPGTDTQYF
TRBD1	TRBV27	few	TRBJ2-1	TGTGCCAGCACCCCCTGGGGACAGCGTATCAATGAGCAGTTCTTC	CASTPWGQRINEQFF
.	TRBV6-5	.	TRBJ2-7	TGTGCCAGCAGCTTTTGGACGGTCAGCTCCTACGAGCAGTACTTC	CASSFWTVSSYEQYF
.	TRBV20-1	once	TRBJ1-2	TGCAGTGCCAGCTGGGGCTACACCTTC	CSASWGYTF
.	TRBV7-9	few	TRBJ2-1	TGTGCCAGCACCCCTCTTAAGACTAGATCTTACAATGAGCAGTTCTTC	CASTPLKTRSYNEQFF
TRBD2	TRBV20-1	few	TRBJ2-1	TGCAGTGCTAGAGATTGGGGACTAGCGGGAAATGAGCAGTTCTTC	CSARDWGLAGNEQFF
.	TRBV12-3/TRBV12-4	.	TRBJ1-1	TGTGCCAGCAATTCGCGGGGATCTGAAGCTTTCTTT	CASNSRGSEAFF
.	TRBV9	.	TRBJ2-1	TGTGCCAGCAGGGGGGGGCAGAGTGAGCAGTTCTTC	CASRGGQSEQFF
.	TRBV4-2	.	TRBJ2-6	TGTGCCAGCAGCCAAGCAGCACAAGTCTCTGGGGCCAACGTCCTGACTTTC	CASSQAAQVSGANVLTF
TRBD2	TRBV7-9	.	TRBJ2-7	TGTGCCAGCAGCATGACTAGCGGGGCGATATACGAGCAGTACTTC	CASSMTSGAIYEQYF
TRBD1	TRBV10-3	few	TRBJ2-5	TGTGCCATCAGTGAGTCGTTTCGACAGGGGCAGTACTTC	CAISESFRQGQYF
TRBD1	TRBV5-4	.	TRBJ1-1	TGTGCCAGCAGCGGCGGACAGGGTCTGGCTGAAGCTTTCTTT	CASSGGQGLAEAFF